Following are 7 T cell receptor beta chains from one sample sequenced in a study of identical twins (dated by TCRdb to the mid-2010s). The library was built by means of 5' RACE. Sequenced using an Illumina HiSeq 2000. TCRdb took the public reads, trimmed them with fastp at Q25, ran MiXCR for clone calling and kept in-frame beta chains. Records with the same CDR3 protein are collapsed into one entry carrying the most frequent genes and DNA. This sample gives around 530,000 distinct CDR3 sequences in total; about 16% of them show up just once. The top ten clonotypes cover nearly 0.45% of the sample. These data also featured in a second study, about yellow fever vaccine responses in identical twins.

Source material: CD4+ T cells sorted from blood. Receptor source: a woman aged 18-29 years in good health.

The rearrangement joins TRBV9 to TRBJ1-6; 9 nucleotides match TRBD1. This CDR3 is 14 amino acids long. After removal of 4 bases from V and 7 bases from J, the junction contained 3 bases not matched to a gene. Germline lookup yields CDR1 SGDLS and CDR2 YYNGEE. The chain's CDR3 is CASSRGTGNSPLHF. The CDR3 DNA is TGTGCCAGCAGCCGTGGGACAGGGAATTCACCCCTCCACTTT. The full variable domain, its missing parts supplied by reference TRBV9 and TRBJ1-6, is DSGVTQTPKHLITATGQRVTLRCSPRSGDLSVYWYQQSLDQGLQFLIQYYNGEERAKGNILERFSAQQFPDLHSELNLSSLELGDSALYFCASSRGTGNSPLHFGNGTRLTVT.

The V call is TRBV5-5, the J call TRBJ1-5, with D tentatively TRBD1 (5 bases). Germline V gene lookup returns CDR1 SGHKS and CDR2 YYEKEE (reference sequence). V was pared by 0 bases and J by 0 bases, with 10 bases between. The CDR3 covers 16 residues. CDR3 loop: CASSLGQGNSNQPQHF. As DNA, the CDR3 is TGTGCCAGCAGCTTGGGGCAGGGCAATAGCAATCAGCCCCAGCATTTT.

This clonotype was counted only a few times. The genes are TRBV11-2 and TRBJ2-1; no clear D gene. Germline CDR1 reads SGHAT; CDR2 reads FQNNGV. CDR3 length: 11 residues. The ends were cut back, 3 bases at V and 15 bases at J, with 12 bases in the middle. The CDR3 DNA reads TGTGCCAGCAGCTTGTGGGCCGGTTTGTTCTTC. Its protein is CASSLWAGLFF.

This clonotype has just a few counts. This chain joins TRBV18 and TRBJ2-5; D may be TRBD2 (5 bases). V gave up 2 bases and J gave up 2 bases, with 15 bases separating them. Germline values: CDR1 KGHSH, CDR2 LQKENI. The CDR3 sequence is 16 residues long. In DNA form, the CDR3 reads TGTGCCAGCTCACCAGGGGAGTGGACCGGTCAAGAGACCCAGTACTTC. Protein product: CASSPGEWTGQETQYF.

The chain recombines TRBV6-2 or TRBV6-3 with TRBJ2-7; 7 nucleotides line up with TRBD1. CDR1 is MNHEY and CDR2 is SVGEGT in the germline V gene. The CDR3 runs 16 residues. V was clipped by 4 bases and J by 0 bases; unmatched bases: 9. Here the CDR3 reads CASSSRQGADSYEQYF. The CDR3 DNA follows: TGTGCCAGCAGTTCACGACAGGGCGCTGACTCCTACGAGCAGTACTTC.

The J gene is TRBJ2-1, the V gene TRBV10-3, with D possibly being TRBD2 (6 bases). With 5 bases removed from V and 5 bases from J, the gap between germline ends came to 25 bases. CDR3 size: 18 residues. Germline CDR1 ENHRY, CDR2 SYGVKD. CDR3 protein: CAISPSLGGERANNEQFF. Here the CDR3 DNA reads TGTGCCATCAGTCCCTCCCTAGGAGGGGAAAGGGCCAACAATGAGCAGTTCTTC.

The chain recombines TRBV10-3 with TRBJ2-1; D is ambiguous. V was clipped by 2 bases and J by 12 bases, with 11 bases between them. The CDR3 consists of 12 residues. Germline V CDR1 and CDR2: ENHRY, SYGVKD. The CDR3 DNA is TGTGCCATCAGTGAGCAGATCCTAGGGCAGTTCTTC. Translating it yields CAISEQILGQFF.